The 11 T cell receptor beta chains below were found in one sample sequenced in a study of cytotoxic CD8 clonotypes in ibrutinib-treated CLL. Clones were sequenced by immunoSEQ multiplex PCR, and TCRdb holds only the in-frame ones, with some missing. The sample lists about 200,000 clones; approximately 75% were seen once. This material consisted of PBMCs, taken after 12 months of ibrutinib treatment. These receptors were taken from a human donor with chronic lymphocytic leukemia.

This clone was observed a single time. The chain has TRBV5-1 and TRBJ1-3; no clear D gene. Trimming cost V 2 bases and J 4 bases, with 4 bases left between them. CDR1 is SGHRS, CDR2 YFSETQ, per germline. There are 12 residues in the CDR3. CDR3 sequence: CASSLEGNTIYF. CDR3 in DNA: TGCGCCAGCAGCTTAGAGGGAAACACCATATATTTT.

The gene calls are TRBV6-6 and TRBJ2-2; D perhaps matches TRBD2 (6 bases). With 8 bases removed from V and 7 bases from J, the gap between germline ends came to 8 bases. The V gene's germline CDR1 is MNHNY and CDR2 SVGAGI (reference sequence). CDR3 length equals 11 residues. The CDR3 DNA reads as TGTGCCAGCCGGCGGGACGGGGAGCTGTTTTTT. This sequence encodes CASRRDGELFF.

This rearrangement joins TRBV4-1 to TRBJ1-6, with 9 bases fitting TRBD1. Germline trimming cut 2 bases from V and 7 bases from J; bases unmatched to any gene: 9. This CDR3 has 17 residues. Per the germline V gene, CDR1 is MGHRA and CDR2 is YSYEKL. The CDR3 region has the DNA TGCGCCAGCAGCCAATCGACCTCGGGACAGGGAAATTCACCCCTCCACTTT. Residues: CASSQSTSGQGNSPLHF.

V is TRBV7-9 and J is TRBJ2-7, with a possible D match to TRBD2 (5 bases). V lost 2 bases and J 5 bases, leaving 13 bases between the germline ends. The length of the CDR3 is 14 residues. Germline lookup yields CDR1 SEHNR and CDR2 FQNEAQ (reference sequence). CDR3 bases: TGTGCCAGCAGCTTAACGGAGGATTCCCACGAGCAGTACTTC. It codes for CASSLTEDSHEQYF.

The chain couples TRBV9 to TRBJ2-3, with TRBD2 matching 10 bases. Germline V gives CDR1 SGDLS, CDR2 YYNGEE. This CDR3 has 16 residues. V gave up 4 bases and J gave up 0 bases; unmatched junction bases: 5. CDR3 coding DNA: TGTGCCAGCAGCTCACTAGCGGGGTTTAGCACAGATACGCAGTATTTT. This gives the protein CASSSLAGFSTDTQYF.

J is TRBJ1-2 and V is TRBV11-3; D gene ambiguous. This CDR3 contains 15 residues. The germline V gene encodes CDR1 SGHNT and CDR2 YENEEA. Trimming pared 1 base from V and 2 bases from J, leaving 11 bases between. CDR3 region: CASSLGPPGNYGYTF. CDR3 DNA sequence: TGTGCCAGCAGCTTAGGTCCTCCCGGGAACTATGGCTACACCTTC. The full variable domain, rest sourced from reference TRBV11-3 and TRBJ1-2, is EAGVVQSPRYKIIEKKQPVAFWCNPISGHNTLYWYLQNLGQGPELLIRYENEEAVDDSQLPKDRFSAERLKGVDSTLKIQPAELGDSAVYLCASSLGPPGNYGYTFGSGTRLTVV.

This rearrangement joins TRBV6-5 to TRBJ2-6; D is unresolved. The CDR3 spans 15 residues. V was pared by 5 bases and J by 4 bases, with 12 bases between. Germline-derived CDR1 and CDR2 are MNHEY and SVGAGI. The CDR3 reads CASSRSGAGANVLTF. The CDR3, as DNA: TGTGCCAGCAGTAGGTCTGGTGCCGGGGCCAACGTCCTGACTTTC.

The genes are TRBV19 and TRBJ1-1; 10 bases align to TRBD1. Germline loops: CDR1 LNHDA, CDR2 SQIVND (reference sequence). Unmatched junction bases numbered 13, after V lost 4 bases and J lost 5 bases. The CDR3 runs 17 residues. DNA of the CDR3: TGTGCCAGTAGTAGACAGGGGGCTGGAGCATTTAGGACTGAAGCTTTCTTT. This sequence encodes CASSRQGAGAFRTEAFF. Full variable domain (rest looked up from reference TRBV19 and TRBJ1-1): DGGITQSPKYLFRKEGQNVTLSCEQNLNHDAMYWYRQDPGQGLRLIYYSQIVNDFQKGDIAEGYSVSREKKESFPLTVTSAQKNPTAFYLCASSRQGAGAFRTEAFFGQGTRLTVV.

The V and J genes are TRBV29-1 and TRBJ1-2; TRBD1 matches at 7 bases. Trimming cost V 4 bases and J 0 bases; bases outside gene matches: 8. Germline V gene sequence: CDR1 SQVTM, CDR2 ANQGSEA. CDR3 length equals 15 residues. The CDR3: CSVAKGALTNYGYTF. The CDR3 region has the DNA TGCAGCGTTGCTAAGGGGGCTCTAACTAACTATGGCTACACCTTC.

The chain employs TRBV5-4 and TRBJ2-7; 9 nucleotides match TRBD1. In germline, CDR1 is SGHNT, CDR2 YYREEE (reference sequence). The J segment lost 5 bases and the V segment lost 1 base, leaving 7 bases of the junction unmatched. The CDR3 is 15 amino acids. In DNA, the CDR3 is TGTGCCAGCAGCTTGACCGGGACAGGGTTACACGAGCAGTACTTC. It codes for CASSLTGTGLHEQYF.

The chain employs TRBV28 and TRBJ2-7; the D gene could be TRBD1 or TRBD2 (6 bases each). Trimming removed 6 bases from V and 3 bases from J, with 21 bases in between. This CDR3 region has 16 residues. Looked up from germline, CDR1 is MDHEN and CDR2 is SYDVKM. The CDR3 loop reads CASRQAGTQGFYEQYF. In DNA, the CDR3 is TGTGCCAGCAGGCAGGCCGGGACTCAGGGGTTCTACGAGCAGTACTTC. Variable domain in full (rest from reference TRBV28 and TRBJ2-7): DVKVTQSSRYLVKRTGEKVFLECVQDMDHENMFWYRQDPGLGLRLIYFSYDVKMKEKGDIPEGYSVSREKKERFSLILESASTNQTSMYLCASRQAGTQGFYEQYFGPGTRLTVT.